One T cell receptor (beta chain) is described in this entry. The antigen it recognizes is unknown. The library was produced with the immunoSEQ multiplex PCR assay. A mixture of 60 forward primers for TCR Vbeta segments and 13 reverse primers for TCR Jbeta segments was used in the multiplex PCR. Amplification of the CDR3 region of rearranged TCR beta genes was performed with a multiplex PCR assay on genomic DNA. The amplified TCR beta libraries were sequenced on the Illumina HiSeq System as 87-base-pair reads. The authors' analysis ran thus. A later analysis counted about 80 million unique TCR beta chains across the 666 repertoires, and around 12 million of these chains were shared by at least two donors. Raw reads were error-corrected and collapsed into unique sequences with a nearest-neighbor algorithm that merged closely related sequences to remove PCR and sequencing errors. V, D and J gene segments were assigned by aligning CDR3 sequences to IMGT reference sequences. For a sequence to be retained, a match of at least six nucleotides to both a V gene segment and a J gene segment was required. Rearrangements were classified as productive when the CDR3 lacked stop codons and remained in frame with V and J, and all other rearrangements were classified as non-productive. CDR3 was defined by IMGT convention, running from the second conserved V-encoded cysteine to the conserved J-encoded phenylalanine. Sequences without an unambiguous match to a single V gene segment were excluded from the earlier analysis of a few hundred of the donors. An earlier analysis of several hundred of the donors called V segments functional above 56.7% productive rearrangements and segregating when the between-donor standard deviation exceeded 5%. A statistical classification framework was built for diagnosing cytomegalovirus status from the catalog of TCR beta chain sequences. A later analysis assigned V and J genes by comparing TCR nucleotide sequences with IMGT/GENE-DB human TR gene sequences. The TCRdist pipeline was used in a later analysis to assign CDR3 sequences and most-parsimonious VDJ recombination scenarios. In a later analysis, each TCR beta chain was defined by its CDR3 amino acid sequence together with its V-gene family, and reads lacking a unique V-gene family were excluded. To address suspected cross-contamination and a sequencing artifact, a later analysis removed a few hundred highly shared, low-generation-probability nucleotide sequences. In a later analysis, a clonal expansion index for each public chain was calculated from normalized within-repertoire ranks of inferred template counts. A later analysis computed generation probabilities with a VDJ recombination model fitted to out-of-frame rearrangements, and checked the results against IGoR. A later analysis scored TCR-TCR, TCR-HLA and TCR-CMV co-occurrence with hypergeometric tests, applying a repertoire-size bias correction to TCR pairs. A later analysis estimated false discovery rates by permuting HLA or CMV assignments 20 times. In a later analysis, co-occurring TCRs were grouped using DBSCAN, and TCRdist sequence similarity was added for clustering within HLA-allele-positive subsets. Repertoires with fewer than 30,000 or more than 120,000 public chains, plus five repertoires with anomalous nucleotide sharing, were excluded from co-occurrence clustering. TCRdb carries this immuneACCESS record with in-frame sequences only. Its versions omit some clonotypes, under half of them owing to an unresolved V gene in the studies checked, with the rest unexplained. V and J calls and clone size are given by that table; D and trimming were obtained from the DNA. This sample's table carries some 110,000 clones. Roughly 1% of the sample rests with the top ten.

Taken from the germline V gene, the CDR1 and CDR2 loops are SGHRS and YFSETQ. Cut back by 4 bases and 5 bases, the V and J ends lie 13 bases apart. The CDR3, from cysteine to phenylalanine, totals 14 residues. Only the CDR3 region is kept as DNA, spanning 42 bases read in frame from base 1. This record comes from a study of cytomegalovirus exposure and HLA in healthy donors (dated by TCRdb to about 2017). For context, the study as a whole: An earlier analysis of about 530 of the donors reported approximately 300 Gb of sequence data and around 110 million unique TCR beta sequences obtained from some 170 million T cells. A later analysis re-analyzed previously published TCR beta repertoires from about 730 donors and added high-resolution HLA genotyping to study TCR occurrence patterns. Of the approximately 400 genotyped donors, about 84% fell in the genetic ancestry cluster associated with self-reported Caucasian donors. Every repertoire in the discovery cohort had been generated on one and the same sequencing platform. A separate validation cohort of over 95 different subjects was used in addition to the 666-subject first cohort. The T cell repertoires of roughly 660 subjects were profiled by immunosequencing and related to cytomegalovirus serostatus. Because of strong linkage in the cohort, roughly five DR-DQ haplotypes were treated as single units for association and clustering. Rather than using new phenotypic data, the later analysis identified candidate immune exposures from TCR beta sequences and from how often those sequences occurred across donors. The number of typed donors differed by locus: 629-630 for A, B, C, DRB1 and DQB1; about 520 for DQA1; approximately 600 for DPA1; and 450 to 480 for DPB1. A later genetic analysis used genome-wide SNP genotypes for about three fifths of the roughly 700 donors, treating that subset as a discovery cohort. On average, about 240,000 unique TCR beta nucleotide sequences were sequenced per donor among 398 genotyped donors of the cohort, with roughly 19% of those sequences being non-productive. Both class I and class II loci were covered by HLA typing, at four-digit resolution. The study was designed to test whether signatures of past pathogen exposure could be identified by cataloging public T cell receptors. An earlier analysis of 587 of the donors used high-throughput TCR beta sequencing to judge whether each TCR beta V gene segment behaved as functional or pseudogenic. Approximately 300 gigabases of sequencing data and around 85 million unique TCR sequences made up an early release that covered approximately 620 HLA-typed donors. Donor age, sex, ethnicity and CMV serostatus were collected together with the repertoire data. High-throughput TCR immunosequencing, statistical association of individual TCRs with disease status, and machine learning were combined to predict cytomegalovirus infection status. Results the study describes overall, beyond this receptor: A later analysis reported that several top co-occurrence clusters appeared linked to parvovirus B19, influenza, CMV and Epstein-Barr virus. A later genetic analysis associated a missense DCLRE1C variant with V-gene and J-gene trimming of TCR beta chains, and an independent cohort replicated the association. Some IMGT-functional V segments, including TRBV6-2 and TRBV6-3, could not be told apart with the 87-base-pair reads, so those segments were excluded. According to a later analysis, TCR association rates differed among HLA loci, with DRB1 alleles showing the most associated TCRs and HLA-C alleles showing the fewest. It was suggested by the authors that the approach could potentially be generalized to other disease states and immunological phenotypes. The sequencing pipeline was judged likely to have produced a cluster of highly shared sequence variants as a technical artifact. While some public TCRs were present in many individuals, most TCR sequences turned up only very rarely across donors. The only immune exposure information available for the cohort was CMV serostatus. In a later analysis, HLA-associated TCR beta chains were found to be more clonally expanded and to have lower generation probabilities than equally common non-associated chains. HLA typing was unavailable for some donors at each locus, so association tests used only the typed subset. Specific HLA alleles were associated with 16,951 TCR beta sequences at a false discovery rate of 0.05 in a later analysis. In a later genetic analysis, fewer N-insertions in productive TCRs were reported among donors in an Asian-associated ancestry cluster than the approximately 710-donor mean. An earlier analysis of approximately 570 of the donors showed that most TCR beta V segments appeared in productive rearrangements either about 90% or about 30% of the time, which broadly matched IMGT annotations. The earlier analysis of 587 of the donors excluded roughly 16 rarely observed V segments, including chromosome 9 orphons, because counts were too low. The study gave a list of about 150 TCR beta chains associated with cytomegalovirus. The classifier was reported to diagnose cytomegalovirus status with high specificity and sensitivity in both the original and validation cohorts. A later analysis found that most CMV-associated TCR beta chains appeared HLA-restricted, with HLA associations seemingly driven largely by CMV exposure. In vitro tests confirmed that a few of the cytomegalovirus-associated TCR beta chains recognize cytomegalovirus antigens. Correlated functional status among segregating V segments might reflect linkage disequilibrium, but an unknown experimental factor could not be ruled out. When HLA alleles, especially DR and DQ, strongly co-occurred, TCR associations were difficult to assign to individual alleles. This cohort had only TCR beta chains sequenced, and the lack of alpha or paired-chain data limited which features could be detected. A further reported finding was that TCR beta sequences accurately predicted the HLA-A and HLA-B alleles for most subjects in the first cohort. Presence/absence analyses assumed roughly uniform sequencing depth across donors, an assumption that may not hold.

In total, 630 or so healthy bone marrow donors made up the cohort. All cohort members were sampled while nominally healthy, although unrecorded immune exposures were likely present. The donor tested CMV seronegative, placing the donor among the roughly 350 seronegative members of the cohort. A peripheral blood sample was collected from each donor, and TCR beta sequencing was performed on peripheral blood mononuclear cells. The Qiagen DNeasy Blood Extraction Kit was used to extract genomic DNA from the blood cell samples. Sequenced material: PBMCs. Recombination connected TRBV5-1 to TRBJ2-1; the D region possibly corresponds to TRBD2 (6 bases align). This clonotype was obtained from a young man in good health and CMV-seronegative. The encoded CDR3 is CASSPGLGHNEQFF. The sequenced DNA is TGCGCCAGCAGCCCGGGACTCGGCCACAATGAGCAGTTCTTC.